This T cell receptor (beta chain) was captured by sequencing in a study of T cells in Graves' hyperthyroidism and ophthalmopathy. This clonotype has just a few counts. No antigen is known for it. There were TCR beta CDR3 regions amplified from RNA transcripts. With the HTBI primer set, the TCR CDR3 went through a first round of RT-PCR. TCRdb called the multiplex PCR reads again in MiXCR, with one record for every CDR3 protein. The repertoire holds some 250,000 distinct CDR3 sequences, with 13% to 15% as singletons. The CDR3 covers 14 residues. Unmatched junction bases numbered 2, after V lost 0 bases and J lost 6 bases. Germline CDR1 and CDR2: SGDLS and YYNGEE. Predating any ophthalmopathy symptoms, the blood sample was taken at first hyperthyroidism diagnosis. Notes on the study in general: Researchers found most expanded thyroid clonotypes above 0.001 in blood as well.

The source is a woman between 45 and 60 years old with Graves' hyperthyroidism that later progressed to Graves' ophthalmopathy. Sequenced: blood. The chain recombines TRBV9 with TRBJ2-3; 9 nucleotides line up with TRBD2. CDR3 protein: CASSVASGGDTQYF. The DNA for the CDR3 is TGTGCCAGCAGCGTAGCCAGCGGGGGGGATACGCAGTATTTT.